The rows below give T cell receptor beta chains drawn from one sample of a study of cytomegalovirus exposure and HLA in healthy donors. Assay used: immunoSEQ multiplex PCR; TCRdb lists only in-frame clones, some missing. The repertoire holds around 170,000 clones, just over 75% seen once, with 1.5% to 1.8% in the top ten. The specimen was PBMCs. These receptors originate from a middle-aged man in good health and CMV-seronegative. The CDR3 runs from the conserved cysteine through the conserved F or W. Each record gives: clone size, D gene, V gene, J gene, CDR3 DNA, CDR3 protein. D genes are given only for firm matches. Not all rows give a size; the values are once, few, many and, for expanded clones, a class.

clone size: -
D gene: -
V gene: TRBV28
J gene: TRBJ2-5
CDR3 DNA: TGTGCCAGCAGTTCCCCAGACGAGGGTGAGACCCAGTACTTC
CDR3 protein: CASSSPDEGETQYF

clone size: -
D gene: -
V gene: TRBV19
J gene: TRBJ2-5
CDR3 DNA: TGTGCCAGTAGTATAGGAGTCTTGGGCGTCTCTAAGGGGGAGCAGTACTTC
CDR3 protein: CASSIGVLGVSKGEQYF

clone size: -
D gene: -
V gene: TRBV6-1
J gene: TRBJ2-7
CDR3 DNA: TGTGCCAGCAGTGATGAGGAAGAGGCGGCATACGAGCAGTACTTC
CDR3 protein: CASSDEEEAAYEQYF

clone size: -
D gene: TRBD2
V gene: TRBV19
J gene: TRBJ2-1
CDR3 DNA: TGTGCCAGTAGTATACGAGGGAGGGACAATGAGCAGTTCTTC
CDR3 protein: CASSIRGRDNEQFF

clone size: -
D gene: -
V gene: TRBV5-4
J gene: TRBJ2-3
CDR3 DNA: TGTGCCAGCAGCGGCGCCGGGTCTGGCACAGATACGCAGTATTTT
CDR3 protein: CASSGAGSGTDTQYF

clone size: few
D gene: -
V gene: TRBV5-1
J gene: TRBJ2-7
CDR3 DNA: TGCGCCAGCATTCAGCGTCTACGATCCTACGAGCAGTACTTC
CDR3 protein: CASIQRLRSYEQYF

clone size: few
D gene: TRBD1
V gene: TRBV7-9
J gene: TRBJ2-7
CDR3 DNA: TGTGCCAGCAGCTTAGGTGGACAGGGGTTACTCTACGAGCAGTACTTC
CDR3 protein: CASSLGGQGLLYEQYF

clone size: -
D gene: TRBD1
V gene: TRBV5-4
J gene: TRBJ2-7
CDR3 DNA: TGTGCCAGCAGCTCGACAGGGGGCGGCTACGAGCAGTACTTC
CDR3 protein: CASSSTGGGYEQYF

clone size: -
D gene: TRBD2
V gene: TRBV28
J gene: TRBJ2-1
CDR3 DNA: TGTGCCAGCAGTTCAACCCTCGCGGGAGGGCCATACAATGAGCAGTTCTTC
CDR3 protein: CASSSTLAGGPYNEQFF

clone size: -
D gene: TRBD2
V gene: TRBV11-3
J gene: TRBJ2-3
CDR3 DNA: TGTGCCAGCAGCTTAGGGGAGGGCGCCGATTACACAGATACGCAGTATTTT
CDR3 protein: CASSLGEGADYTDTQYF

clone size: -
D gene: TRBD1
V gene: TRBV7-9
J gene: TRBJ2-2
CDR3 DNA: TGTGCCAGCAGCCACCAACGAGGACAGGGGAACACCGGGGAGCTGTTTTTT
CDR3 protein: CASSHQRGQGNTGELFF

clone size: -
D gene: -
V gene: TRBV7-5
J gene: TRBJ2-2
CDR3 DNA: TGTGTCAGAAGCTTAGCGGGGGCATCTGGGGAGCTGTTTTTT
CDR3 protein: CVRSLAGASGELFF

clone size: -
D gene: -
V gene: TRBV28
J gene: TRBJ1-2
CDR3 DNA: TGTGCCAGCATACCAGGGTCTCCAACGTATGGCTACACCTTC
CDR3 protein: CASIPGSPTYGYTF

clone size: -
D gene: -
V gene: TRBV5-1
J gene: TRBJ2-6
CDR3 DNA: TGCGCCAGCAGCTTGGGGGGAAAAGGTGGGGCCAACGGCCTGACTTTC
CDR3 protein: CASSLGGKGGANGLTF

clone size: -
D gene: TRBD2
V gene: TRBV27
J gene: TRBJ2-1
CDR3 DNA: TGTGCCAGCAGTTTACGGCGGGAGGGCCATAATGAGCAGTTCTTC
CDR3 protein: CASSLRREGHNEQFF

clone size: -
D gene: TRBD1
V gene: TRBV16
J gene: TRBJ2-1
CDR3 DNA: TGTGCCAGCAGCCGCCCGGGACAGAGAGCGCTTAGCTCCTACAATGAGCAGTTCTTC
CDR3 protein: CASSRPGQRALSSYNEQFF

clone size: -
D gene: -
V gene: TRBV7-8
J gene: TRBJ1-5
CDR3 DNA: TGTGCCAGCAGTCCTATTACCTCCGGCAATCAGCCCCAGCATTTT
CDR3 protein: CASSPITSGNQPQHF

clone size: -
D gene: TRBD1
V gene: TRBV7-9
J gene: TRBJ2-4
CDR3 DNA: TGTTCCAGCAGCGGACAGGGTGTAAACATTCAGTACTTC
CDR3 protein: CSSSGQGVNIQYF

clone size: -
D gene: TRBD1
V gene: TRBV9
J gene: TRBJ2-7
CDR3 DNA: TGTGCCAGCAGCCCCTCTTGGGACAGCTTTTCCTACGAGCAGTACTTC
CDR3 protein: CASSPSWDSFSYEQYF

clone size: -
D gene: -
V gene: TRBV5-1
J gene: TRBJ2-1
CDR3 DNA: TGCGCCAGCAGCTTGTTTCCAGGGCAAAATGAGCAGTTCTTC
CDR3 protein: CASSLFPGQNEQFF

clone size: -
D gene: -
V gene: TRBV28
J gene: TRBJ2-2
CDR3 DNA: TGTGCCAGTACTACCGGGACTCTCTTTTATCCCGCCGGGGAGCTGTTTTTT
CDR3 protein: CASTTGTLFYPAGELFF

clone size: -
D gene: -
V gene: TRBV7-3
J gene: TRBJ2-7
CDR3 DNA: TGTGCCAGCAGCCCTAGGACGGACGGGAACCACGAGCAGTACTTC
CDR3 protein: CASSPRTDGNHEQYF

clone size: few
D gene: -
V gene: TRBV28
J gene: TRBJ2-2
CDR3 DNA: TGTGCCAGCAGTCCCCCTAGCTCCTCGAACACCGGGGAGCTGTTTTTT
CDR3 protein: CASSPPSSSNTGELFF

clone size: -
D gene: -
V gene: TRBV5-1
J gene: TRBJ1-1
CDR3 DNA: TGCGCCAGCAGCTTGGACAGAAACACTGAAGCTTTCTTT
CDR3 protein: CASSLDRNTEAFF

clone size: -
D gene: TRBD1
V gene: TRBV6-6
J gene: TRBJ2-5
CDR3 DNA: TGTGCCAGCAGTTACTTCCAGGGGGTACGGGAGACCCAGTACTTC
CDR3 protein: CASSYFQGVRETQYF

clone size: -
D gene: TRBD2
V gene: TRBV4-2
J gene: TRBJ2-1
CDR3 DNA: TGTGCCAGCAGCCCCACTAGCGGCTCCTACAATGAGCAGTTCTTC
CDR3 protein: CASSPTSGSYNEQFF

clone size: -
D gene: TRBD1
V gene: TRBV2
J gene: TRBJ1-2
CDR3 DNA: TGTGCCAGCAGTGAATTGGACGTTGGGAGGATCCAGGGGGGCTATGGCTACACCTTC
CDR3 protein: CASSELDVGRIQGGYGYTF

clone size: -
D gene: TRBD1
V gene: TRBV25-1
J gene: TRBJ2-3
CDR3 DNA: TGTGCCAGCACCCAGGGGACAGGGGGAGATACGCAGTATTTT
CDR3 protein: CASTQGTGGDTQYF

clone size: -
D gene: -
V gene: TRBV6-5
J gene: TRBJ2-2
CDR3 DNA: TGTGCCAGCAGTTTTCTAGTGTATCCCGGGGAGCTGTTTTTT
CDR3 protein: CASSFLVYPGELFF